This T cell receptor beta chain was captured in a study of beta chain features in type 1 diabetes. Germline V gene sequence: CDR1 MNHEY, CDR2 SMNVEV (reference sequence). CDR3 length: 14 amino acids. The trim removed 6 bases at V and 3 bases at J, leaving 7 bases unmatched. General study results and limits: Cells expressing TCR highly could be over-represented by cDNA sequencing. In all four CD4+ subsets, TCRB CDR3 length was significantly, moderately reduced in type 1 diabetes.

TCRB transcripts that were expressed got sequenced, as all of the isolated RNA had been reverse transcribed. The data were produced by immunoSEQ multiplex PCR, yet TCRdb's version contains in-frame clones alone and is incomplete. Among about 700,000 clones listed, around an eighth were seen once. Note on this clone: As yet, its antigen is unknown.

The chain uses TRBV27 and TRBJ2-5; 7 positions agree with TRBD1. This sequence was found in a man younger than 35 with type 1 diabetes. The sample was naive CD4+ T cells from blood. Here the CDR3 reads CASRHTGTEETQYF. CDR3 bases: TGTGCCAGCAGACATACCGGGACAGAAGAGACCCAGTACTTC.